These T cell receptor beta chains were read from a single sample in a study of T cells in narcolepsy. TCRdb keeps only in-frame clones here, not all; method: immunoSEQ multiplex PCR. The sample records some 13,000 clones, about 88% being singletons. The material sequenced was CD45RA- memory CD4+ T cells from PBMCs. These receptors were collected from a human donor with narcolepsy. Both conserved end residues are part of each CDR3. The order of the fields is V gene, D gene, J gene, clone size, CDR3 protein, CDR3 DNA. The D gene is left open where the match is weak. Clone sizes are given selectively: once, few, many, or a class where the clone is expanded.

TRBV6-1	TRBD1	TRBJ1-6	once	CASSVLTGVDSPLHF	TGTGCCAGCAGTGTCCTGACAGGGGTGGATTCACCCCTCCACTTT
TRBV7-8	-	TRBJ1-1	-	CASSLGYRGYTEAFF	TGTGCCAGCAGCTTAGGCTATAGGGGATACACTGAAGCTTTCTTT
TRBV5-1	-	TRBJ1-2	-	CASSFTIPDGGKYGYTF	TGCGCCAGCAGCTTTACTATACCGGACGGGGGGAAGTATGGCTACACCTTC
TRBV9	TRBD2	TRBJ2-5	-	CASSVGAGGPQETQYF	TGTGCCAGCAGCGTAGGGGCGGGAGGGCCGCAGGAGACCCAGTACTTC
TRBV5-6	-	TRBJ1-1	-	CASSLQTVIPEAFF	TGTGCCAGCAGCTTGCAAACGGTTATTCCTGAAGCTTTCTTT
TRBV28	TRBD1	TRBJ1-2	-	CASSPGTALNYGYTF	TGTGCCAGCAGTCCCGGGACAGCCCTCAACTATGGCTACACCTTC
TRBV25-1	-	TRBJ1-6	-	CASSEIGGQVDNSPLHF	TGTGCCAGCAGTGAAATAGGTGGGCAGGTCGATAATTCACCCCTCCACTTT
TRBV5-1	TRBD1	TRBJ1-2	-	CASSLDGTGNGYTF	TGCGCCAGCAGCTTGGATGGGACAGGGAATGGCTACACCTTC
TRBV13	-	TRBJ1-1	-	CASSLAIGANTEAFF	TGTGCCAGCAGCTTAGCAATCGGAGCGAACACTGAAGCTTTCTTT
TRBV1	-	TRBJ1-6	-	CTSSQDLALGSNSPLHF	TGCACCAGCAGCCAAGATTTGGCCCTCGGGTCGAATTCACCCCTCCACTTT
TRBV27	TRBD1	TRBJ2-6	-	CASSSLPTGFGTGANVLTF	TGTGCCAGCAGTTCCTTACCGACAGGGTTCGGCACTGGGGCCAACGTCCTGACTTTC
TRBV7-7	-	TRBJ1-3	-	CASSLDQGGGNTIYF	TGTGCCAGCAGCTTAGATCAGGGTGGTGGAAACACCATATATTTT
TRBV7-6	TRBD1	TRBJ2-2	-	CASSRDRGFAGELFF	TGTGCCAGCAGCAGGGACAGGGGTTTCGCCGGGGAGCTGTTTTTT